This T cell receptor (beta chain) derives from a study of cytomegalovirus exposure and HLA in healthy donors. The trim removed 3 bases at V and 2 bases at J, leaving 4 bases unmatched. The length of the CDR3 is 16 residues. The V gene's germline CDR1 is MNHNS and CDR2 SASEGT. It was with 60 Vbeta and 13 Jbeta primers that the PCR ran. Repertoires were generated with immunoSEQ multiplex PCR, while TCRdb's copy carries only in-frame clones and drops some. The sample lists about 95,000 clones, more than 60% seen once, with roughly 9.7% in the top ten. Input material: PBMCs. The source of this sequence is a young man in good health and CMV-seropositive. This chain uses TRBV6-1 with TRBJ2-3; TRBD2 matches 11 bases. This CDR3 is CASSDLSGGVTDTQYF. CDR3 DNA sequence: TGTGCCAGCAGTGATCTTAGCGGGGGGGTCACAGATACGCAGTATTTT.